Listed below are T cell receptor beta chains from one sample, sequenced in a study of monozygotic twins with inflammatory bowel disease. With the 5' RACE reads reprocessed, TCRdb shows one record per CDR3 protein and no DNA. The sample has approximately 300,000 distinct CDR3 sequences. What was sequenced was blood. These receptor sequences come from a human donor with ulcerative colitis or Crohn's disease, or a healthy co-twin of an affected twin (not recorded which). Both conserved end residues are part of each CDR3. Fields, in order: CDR3 length, J gene, V gene, CDR3 protein.

>11|TRBJ2-7|TRBV7-2
CASSSSFEQYF
>11|TRBJ2-1|TRBV25-1
CASSEFNEQFF
>15|TRBJ2-2|TRBV19
CATHRVDARTGELFF
>16|TRBJ1-3|TRBV7-2
CASSPGGFNSGNTIYF
>17|TRBJ2-7|TRBV5-1
CASSWTHRDRGFYEQYF
>14|TRBJ1-5|TRBV2
CASKEGYSNQPQHF
>11|TRBJ2-2|TRBV29-1
CSVDNTGELFF
>15|TRBJ2-5|TRBV12-3/TRBV12-4
CASRNGGVGKETQYF
>14|TRBJ2-5|TRBV7-2
CASSFPGIIETQYF
>14|TRBJ2-6|TRBV29-1
CSAGGGAGANVLTF
>13|TRBJ2-4|TRBV20-1
CSADPGLKNIQYF
>14|TRBJ2-7|TRBV18
CASSRSGGSDEQYF
>14|TRBJ2-5|TRBV20-1
CSATPDSYQETQYF
>16|TRBJ2-6|TRBV7-3
CASSETGASGANVLTF
>14|TRBJ1-1|TRBV10-3
CAISGGGRNTEAFF
>17|TRBJ2-1|TRBV7-9
CASSLGLAGLTYNEQFF
>13|TRBJ2-1|TRBV29-1
CSAPLAGDYEQFF
>13|TRBJ2-5|TRBV5-4
CASSLVGVETQYF
>15|TRBJ2-2|TRBV16
CASSRASTNTGELFF
>12|TRBJ2-2|TRBV12-3/TRBV12-4
CASRRDTGELFF
>14|TRBJ2-5|TRBV5-1
CASSPLGGTETQYF
>19|TRBJ1-6|TRBV10-3
CAISDFSGQTGYNNSPLHF
>13|TRBJ1-2|TRBV28
CASRIGANYGFTF
>14|TRBJ2-7|TRBV6-1
CASKPGTGTYEQYF
>15|TRBJ2-3|TRBV13
CASSLRRGSTDTQYF
>16|TRBJ2-7|TRBV7-2
CASSLGIAGAVHEQYF
>16|TRBJ2-5|TRBV20-1
CSARDSGGHYRGTQYF
>15|TRBJ2-4|TRBV7-9
CASSARGGGKNIQYF
>15|TRBJ2-2|TRBV10-3
CAIRRDTRNTGELFF
>16|TRBJ1-2|TRBV7-2
CASSLVSGTGPRGYTF
>15|TRBJ1-5|TRBV12-3/TRBV12-4
CASSKPGRLNQPQHF
>15|TRBJ2-7|TRBV5-1
CASSLSGRNSYEQYF
>14|TRBJ2-1|TRBV7-9
CASSSADPGDEQFF
>15|TRBJ1-1|TRBV5-1
CASNSRPGQNTEAFF
>14|TRBJ2-3|TRBV30
CAWSVIAGLDTQYF
>15|TRBJ1-5|TRBV7-2
CASSGGLFSNQPQHF
>15|TRBJ2-5|TRBV11-2
CASSLEGTLQETQYF
>15|TRBJ2-1|TRBV7-2
CASSYRGLQYNEQFF
>14|TRBJ2-2|TRBV5-1
CASSFGLQGGELFF
>16|TRBJ2-1|TRBV11-2
CASSSPGQGNYNEQFF
>14|TRBJ2-7|TRBV6-2/TRBV6-3
CASSYGTGPPEQYF
>15|TRBJ2-3|TRBV10-3
CAISGSRDSTDTQYF
>12|TRBJ1-1|TRBV7-2
CASSSTGGEAFF
>13|TRBJ2-2|TRBV12-3/TRBV12-4
CASSSRYTGELFF
>15|TRBJ2-7|TRBV14
CASSRGQRTLYEQYF
>16|TRBJ2-3|TRBV12-3/TRBV12-4
CASSLGGTVLLDTQYF
>12|TRBJ1-5|TRBV20-1
CSAGDINQPQHF
>14|TRBJ2-3|TRBV5-1
CASSFRQGRDTQYF
>12|TRBJ2-7|TRBV20-1
CSAALTSYEQYF
>15|TRBJ1-6|TRBV5-1
CACSFDFSYNSPLHF
>14|TRBJ2-3|TRBV27
CASSSAGVTDTQYF
>15|TRBJ2-7|TRBV3-1
CASSQGASPIYEQYF